The T cell receptor beta chain under discussion was sequenced for a study of cytomegalovirus exposure and HLA in healthy donors (dated by TCRdb to the late 2010s). In the study overall: An earlier analysis of approximately 640 of the donors reported more than 250 Gb of sequence data and 100 million to 140 million unique TCR beta sequences from 150 million to 200 million T cells. Both class I and class II loci were covered by HLA typing, at four-digit resolution. Among the roughly 400 genotyped donors, around 81% belonged to the genetic ancestry cluster associated with self-reported Caucasian donors. Donor age, sex, ethnicity and CMV serostatus were compiled alongside the repertoire data. Across around 400 genotyped donors of the cohort, an average of roughly 250,000 unique TCR beta nucleotide sequences per donor were sequenced, and roughly 20% of those sequences were non-productive. In a later analysis, previously published TCR beta repertoires from several hundred donors were re-analyzed and high-resolution HLA genotyping was added so that TCR occurrence patterns could be studied. Every discovery cohort repertoire had been produced on one sequencing platform. Because of strong linkage in the cohort, four to six DR-DQ haplotypes were treated as single units for association and clustering. The later analysis used no new phenotypic data to find candidate immune exposures, relying instead on TCR beta sequences and their occurrence across donors. An earlier analysis of 587 of the donors applied high-throughput TCR beta sequencing to assess whether each TCR beta V gene segment acted as functional or pseudogenic. The aim of the study was to test whether cataloging public T cell receptors could identify signatures of past pathogen exposure. The study profiled the T cell repertoires of about 720 subjects by immunosequencing and related them to cytomegalovirus serostatus. In a later genetic analysis, genome-wide SNP genotypes for about 65% of the 666 donors were used, and that subset was treated as a discovery cohort. Approximately 310 gigabases of sequencing data and 80 million or so unique TCR sequences were included in an early release covering 550 to 800 HLA-typed donors. Typing coverage differed by locus: A, B, C, DRB1 and DQB1 were typed in roughly 629-630 donors, DQA1 in about 560, DPA1 in some 610, and DPB1 in 450 to 490. Along with the approximately 700-subject first cohort, a separate validation cohort of over a hundred different subjects was used. To predict cytomegalovirus infection status, the study brought together high-throughput TCR immunosequencing, statistical association of individual TCRs with disease status, and machine learning. What the study reported, not specific to this receptor: The presence/absence analyses assumed that sequencing depth was roughly uniform across donors, and that assumption may not be true. The 87-base-pair reads could not distinguish some IMGT-functional V segments, including TRBV6-2 and TRBV6-3, so those segments were excluded. Broadly in line with IMGT annotations, most TCR beta V segments showed up in productive rearrangements about 87% or about 30% of the time in an earlier analysis of 587 of the donors. In a later analysis, several top co-occurrence clusters were reported to appear linked to parvovirus B19, influenza, CMV and Epstein-Barr virus. This cohort had only TCR beta chains sequenced, and the lack of alpha or paired-chain data limited which features could be detected. Correlated functional status among segregating V segments might reflect linkage disequilibrium, but an unknown experimental factor could not be ruled out. A later genetic analysis associated a missense DCLRE1C variant with V-gene and J-gene trimming of TCR beta chains, and an independent cohort replicated the association. The study listed approximately 150 TCR beta chains as associated with cytomegalovirus. In a later analysis, TCR association rates were found to vary across HLA loci, with the most associated TCRs seen for DRB1 alleles and the fewest for HLA-C alleles. A further reported finding was that TCR beta sequences accurately predicted the HLA-A and HLA-B alleles for most subjects in the first cohort. A later analysis found that most CMV-associated TCR beta chains appeared HLA-restricted, with HLA associations seemingly driven largely by CMV exposure. A few of the identified cytomegalovirus-associated TCR beta chains were confirmed in vitro to be specific for cytomegalovirus antigens. The earlier analysis of 450 to 700 of the donors excluded 15 to 20 rarely observed V segments, including chromosome 9 orphons, because counts were too low. When HLA alleles, especially DR and DQ, strongly co-occurred, TCR associations were difficult to assign to individual alleles. Cytomegalovirus status was reported to be diagnosed by the classifier with high specificity and sensitivity in both the original and validation cohorts. CMV serostatus was the only immune exposure information available for the cohort. In a later analysis, about 17,000 TCR beta sequences were associated with specific HLA alleles at a false discovery rate of 0.05. In a later genetic analysis, fewer N-insertions in productive TCRs were reported among donors in an Asian-associated ancestry cluster than the roughly 700-donor mean. Because HLA typing was unavailable for some donors at each locus, only the typed subset was used in association tests. The authors suggested that the approach could potentially be generalized to other disease states and immunological phenotypes. A cluster of highly shared sequence variants was judged likely to be a technical artifact of the sequencing pipeline. Across donors, most TCR sequences were observed very rarely, whereas some public TCRs were present in many individuals. In a later analysis, HLA-associated TCR beta chains were found to be more clonally expanded and to have lower generation probabilities than equally common non-associated chains.

The count of this clone is one. Which antigen it targets is not known. The record has no base qualities; no much larger clone is one base away. The method behind the library was the immunoSEQ multiplex PCR assay. For the multiplex PCR, a mixture combining 60 forward primers for TCR Vbeta segments and 13 reverse primers for TCR Jbeta segments was used. A multiplex PCR assay on genomic DNA amplified the CDR3 region of rearranged TCR beta genes. Amplified TCR beta libraries were sequenced as 87-base-pair reads on the Illumina HiSeq System. On the study's bioinformatics: A later analysis counted about 76 million unique TCR beta chains across the 650 to 700 repertoires, and 10 million to 12 million of these chains were shared by at least two donors. Raw reads were error-corrected and collapsed into unique sequences by a nearest-neighbor algorithm in which closely related sequences were merged to remove PCR and sequencing errors. CDR3 sequences were aligned to IMGT reference sequences to assign V, D and J gene segments. For a sequence to be retained, a match of at least six nucleotides was required to both a V gene segment and a J gene segment. Rearrangements were classified as productive when the CDR3 lacked stop codons and remained in frame with V and J, and all other rearrangements were classified as non-productive. Following IMGT convention, CDR3 was defined as the stretch from the second conserved V-encoded cysteine up to the conserved J-encoded phenylalanine. The earlier analysis of fewer than 700 of the donors excluded sequences that lacked an unambiguous match to a single V gene segment. In an earlier analysis of a few hundred of the donors, V segments were called functional above 56.7% productive rearrangements and were called segregating when the between-donor standard deviation exceeded 5%. A statistical classification framework was developed to diagnose cytomegalovirus status using the catalog of TCR beta chain sequences. A later analysis assigned V and J genes by comparing TCR nucleotide sequences with IMGT/GENE-DB human TR gene sequences. Using the TCRdist pipeline, a later analysis assigned CDR3 sequences along with most-parsimonious VDJ recombination scenarios. In a later analysis, each TCR beta chain was defined by its CDR3 amino acid sequence together with its V-gene family, and reads without a unique V-gene family were excluded. A later analysis removed over 500 highly shared, low-generation-probability nucleotide sequences to deal with suspected cross-contamination and a sequencing artifact. A later analysis calculated a clonal expansion index for each public chain from normalized within-repertoire ranks of inferred template counts. In a later analysis, generation probabilities were computed with a VDJ recombination model fitted to out-of-frame rearrangements, and the resulting probabilities were checked against IGoR. In a later analysis, TCR-TCR, TCR-HLA and TCR-CMV co-occurrence was scored with hypergeometric tests, and a repertoire-size bias correction was applied to TCR pairs. False discovery rates were estimated in a later analysis by permuting HLA or CMV assignments 20 times. In a later analysis, co-occurring TCRs were grouped using DBSCAN, with TCRdist sequence similarity added in when clustering inside HLA-allele-positive subsets. For co-occurrence clustering, repertoires with fewer than 30,000 or more than 120,000 public chains were excluded, along with roughly 5 repertoires with anomalous nucleotide sharing. The source is immuneACCESS, and TCRdb retained only in-frame sequences with V and J called. Part of the clones is not carried over; for the studies checked, unresolved V genes explain less than half of this, and the remainder is unexplained. That table gives V, J and clone size, and the DNA gave D and trimming. The sample contains about 170,000 clones, approximately 79% of them found a single time. 5% to 8% of the sample goes to the ten largest clones.

CDR1 and CDR2 were assigned from the germline V gene as SNHLY and FYNNEI. V loses 6 bases at its end and J loses 10 bases; junction bases beyond the gene matches: 12. The CDR3, from cysteine to phenylalanine, totals 16 residues. Solely the CDR3 DNA is kept, with 48 bases framed from the first base. In total, 666 healthy bone marrow donors made up the cohort. At the time of sampling, every cohort member was nominally healthy, though immune exposures that went unrecorded were likely present. The donor tested CMV seropositive, placing the donor among the 289 seropositive members of the cohort. Every donor gave a peripheral blood sample, and the peripheral blood mononuclear cells from that sample were used for TCR beta sequencing. The Qiagen DNeasy Blood Extraction Kit was used to extract genomic DNA from the blood cell samples.

The source of this sequence is a middle-aged man in good health and CMV-seropositive. The V gene is TRBV2 and the J gene is TRBJ1-6, and TRBD1 aligns with 10 junction nucleotides. Sequencing input: PBMCs. The nucleotide sequence is given as TGTGCCAGCAGATCCTCCGTGACAGGGGGCTTCTCACCCCTCCACTTT. Its protein reads: CASRSSVTGGFSPLHF.